Listed below are T cell receptor beta chains from one sample, sequenced in a study of blood T cell repertoires in COVID-19. The assay was immunoSEQ multiplex PCR, and TCRdb's table has in-frame clones only and misses some. The sample holds about 150,000 clones, over 70% seen once. The sequencing sample was made of peripheral blood. The receptors were gathered from a man in his 60s with acute or convalescent COVID-19. Each CDR3 is given with its conserved first and last residue. D genes are given only for firm matches. Not all rows give a size; the values are once, few, many and, for expanded clones, a class.

cdr3_aa cdr3_nt clone_size d_call j_call v_call
CASSSRQGREQYF TGTGCCAGCAGTTCCCGACAGGGACGCGAGCAGTACTTC - TRBD1 TRBJ2-7 TRBV12-3/TRBV12-4
CASIGGTSGYNEQFF TGTGCCAGCATAGGGGGGACTAGCGGTTACAATGAGCAGTTCTTC - TRBD2 TRBJ2-1 TRBV28
CASSAGTSGGYQETQYF TGTGCCAGCAGCGCGGGGACTAGCGGGGGGTACCAAGAGACCCAGTACTTC - TRBD2 TRBJ2-5 TRBV9
CASRPAIAGGYNEQFF TGTGCCAGTAGACCTGCAATAGCGGGGGGATACAATGAGCAGTTCTTC - TRBD2 TRBJ2-1 TRBV19
CASSMRGGGSYEQYF TGTGCCAGTAGTATGCGGGGCGGGGGGAGCTACGAGCAGTACTTC - TRBD2 TRBJ2-7 TRBV19
CASSPGQGAGYGYTF TGTGCCAGCAGCCCAGGACAGGGGGCCGGGTATGGCTACACCTTC - TRBD1 TRBJ1-2 TRBV11-2
CASSEALQVTYEQYF TGTGCCAGCAGTGAAGCGCTTCAGGTAACCTACGAGCAGTACTTC - - TRBJ2-7 TRBV2
CASSYIYRASYEQYF TGTGCCAGCAGCTATATATACAGGGCTTCCTACGAGCAGTACTTC - - TRBJ2-7 TRBV11-2
CASSSPGLAANEQFF TGCGCCAGCAGCTCACCGGGACTAGCGGCCAATGAGCAGTTCTTC - TRBD2 TRBJ2-1 TRBV5-1
CASSRAYRGINEKLFF TGTGCCAGCAGCCGAGCTTACAGGGGAATTAATGAAAAACTGTTTTTT few TRBD1 TRBJ1-4 TRBV3-1/TRBV3-2
CASSLESGRNEQFF TGTGCCAGCAGTTTGGAAAGCGGGAGGAATGAGCAGTTCTTC - TRBD2 TRBJ2-1 TRBV28
CATSKTGTSNEQFF TGTGCCACCAGTAAGACAGGCACTAGCAATGAGCAGTTCTTC few - TRBJ2-1 TRBV24-1
CASSQEAVGLADQETQYF TGCGCCAGCAGCCAAGAAGCTGTCGGGCTAGCAGATCAAGAGACCCAGTACTTC - - TRBJ2-5 TRBV4-3
CASSQDRVGYTF TGTGCCAGTAGTCAGGACAGGGTCGGCTACACCTTC - TRBD1 TRBJ1-2 TRBV19
CSASGFNEQFF TGCAGTGCCTCAGGGTTCAATGAGCAGTTCTTC - - TRBJ2-1 TRBV20-1
CASSSRGLSSGNTIYF TGTGCCAGCAGCTCCCGGGGACTGTCCTCTGGAAACACCATATATTTT - - TRBJ1-3 TRBV7-2
CASSQTTTGANYGYTF TGCGCCAGCAGCCAGACCACAACAGGGGCGAACTATGGCTACACCTTC once TRBD1 TRBJ1-2 TRBV4-1
CASSLGLAGAYNEQFF TGTGCCAGCAGCCTCGGACTAGCGGGGGCCTACAATGAGCAGTTCTTC few TRBD2 TRBJ2-1 TRBV16
CASKRQGNGNQPQHF TGTGCCAGTAAACGACAGGGGAACGGCAATCAGCCCCAGCATTTT - TRBD1 TRBJ1-5 TRBV19
CATSNRGQPQHF TGTGCCACCAGCAACCGAGGACAGCCCCAGCATTTT - - TRBJ1-5 TRBV15
CSVEGGRRGANVLTF TGCAGCGTTGAAGGGGGCAGACGAGGGGCCAACGTCCTGACTTTC - - TRBJ2-6 TRBV29-1
CASSQAALTGTEAFF TGTGCCAGCAGCCAAGCCGCGCTGACAGGGACCGAAGCTTTCTTT - TRBD1 TRBJ1-1 TRBV4-2
CAISQRLAGGPTDTQYF TGTGCCATCAGTCAACGGCTGGCGGGAGGGCCGACAGATACGCAGTATTTT once TRBD2 TRBJ2-3 TRBV10-3
CASSQYRQGEQYF TGTGCCAGCAGCCAGTACCGACAGGGCGAGCAGTACTTC - TRBD1 TRBJ2-7 TRBV3-1/TRBV3-2
CASKFSQGSDNEQFF TGTGCCAGCAAATTTTCCCAGGGGTCGGACAATGAGCAGTTCTTC - - TRBJ2-1 TRBV2
CASSDSPYGTEQFF TGTGCCAGCAGTGACTCCCCTTATGGCACTGAGCAGTTCTTC - - TRBJ2-1 TRBV6-4
CASMRTGVVTDTQYF TGTGCCAGCATGAGAACAGGGGTCGTCACAGATACGCAGTATTTT - TRBD1 TRBJ2-3 TRBV2
CASSQDPPPRAYEQYF TGCGCCAGCAGCCAAGATCCCCCCCCCAGGGCCTACGAGCAGTACTTC few - TRBJ2-7 TRBV4-3
CASRVLTGTSGRAVDEQYF TGTGCCAGCAGGGTTCTAACAGGGACTAGCGGGAGGGCAGTCGACGAGCAGTACTTC - TRBD2 TRBJ2-7 TRBV2
CASSLGGASSSYEQYF TGTGCCAGCAGTTTAGGGGGGGCTTCGAGCTCCTACGAGCAGTACTTC few - TRBJ2-7 TRBV28
CASSQDPYVSGSVLDTQYF TGTGCCAGCAGCCAAGATCCTTATGTTAGCGGGAGCGTATTAGATACGCAGTATTTT - TRBD2 TRBJ2-3 TRBV4-2